This T cell receptor (beta chain) originates from a study of blood T cell repertoires in COVID-19. Assay used: immunoSEQ multiplex PCR; TCRdb lists only in-frame clones, some missing. The top ten clones hold 1.5% to 2% of a sample with 300,000 to 400,000 clones, approximately 88% of them seen once. The CDR3 is made up of 17 amino acids. V shed 4 bases and J 4 bases; nucleotides not matched to a gene: 5. Per the germline V gene, CDR1 is MGHRA and CDR2 is YSYEKL. The source material was peripheral blood. The sequence came from a woman in her 30s with COVID-19, enrolled during active disease. This sequence joins TRBV4-1 and TRBJ2-1; 15 bases line up with TRBD2. The CDR3 is CASSPGLAGGSYNEQFF. CDR3 nucleotide sequence: TGCGCCAGCAGCCCGGGACTAGCGGGGGGTTCATACAATGAGCAGTTCTTC.